The next 7 T cell receptor beta chains were all read from a single sample in a study of T cell changes during pregnancy in multiple sclerosis. Produced via immunoSEQ multiplex PCR; TCRdb's table is partial and in-frame only. Among around 31,000 clones listed, 90% to 95% were seen once. The sample was CD4+ T cells from peripheral blood mononuclear cells, taken in the second trimester of pregnancy. Every receptor here comes from a female donor with multiple sclerosis, enrolled in a pregnancy study.

In its sample, this clone was seen once. The chain uses TRBV5-1 and TRBJ1-2; 7 nucleotides line up with TRBD1. The CDR3 has 13 residues. The J segment lost 4 bases and the V segment lost 4 bases, leaving 4 bases of the junction unmatched. Germline V CDR1 and CDR2: SGHRS, YFSETQ. CDR3 amino acids: CASSPGQIYGYTF. The CDR3 nucleotides are TGCGCCAGCAGCCCGGGACAGATCTATGGCTACACCTTC.

The CDR3 region has the DNA TGTGCCAGCAGCCAAGATCTCCAGGGCTACTATGGCTACACCTTC. Translated: CASSQDLQGYYGYTF. The chain carries TRBV14 and TRBJ1-2, with D possibly matching TRBD1 (5 bases). Trimming removed 0 bases at V and 3 bases at J, with 11 bases between. CDR1 SGHDN and CDR2 FVKESK come from the germline V gene. CDR3 size: 15 residues.

The rearrangement uses TRBV5-8 and TRBJ1-6; 8 bases agree with TRBD1. V shed 4 bases, J shed 6 bases, and the junction held 6 bases outside the gene matches. From germline, CDR1 is SGHTS and CDR2 YDEGEE. The CDR3 is 15 amino acids. The chain's CDR3 is CASSQGQGGNSPLHF. For the CDR3, the DNA is TGTGCCAGCAGCCAAGGACAGGGCGGTAATTCACCCCTCCACTTT.

The chain combines TRBV5-1 with TRBJ2-1; TRBD2 aligns across 7 bases. The CDR3 loop spans 14 amino acids. The germline V gene encodes CDR1 SGHRS and CDR2 YFSETQ. The V and J ends lost 5 bases and 1 base, in that order; junction bases with no gene match: 3. DNA for the CDR3: TGCGCCAGCAGGGCGGGAGAATCCTACAATGAGCAGTTCTTC. It yields the protein CASRAGESYNEQFF.

The chain uses TRBV7-2 and TRBJ2-3, with TRBD2 matching 12 bases. The V and J ends lost 3 bases and 5 bases, in that order; junction bases with no gene match: 3. The CDR3 has 15 amino acids. Germline CDR1 and CDR2: SGHTA and FQGNSA. CDR3 amino acids: CASSLTSGSRDTQYF. The CDR3 nucleotides are TGTGCCAGCAGCTTGACTAGCGGGAGTAGAGATACGCAGTATTTT.

V usage is TRBV30 and J usage is TRBJ1-2; 11 nucleotides align to TRBD1. Germline-derived CDR1 and CDR2 are GTSNPN and SVGIG (reference sequence). V shed 2 bases, J shed 1 base, and the junction held 6 bases outside the gene matches. The length of the CDR3 is 16 residues. CDR3 DNA: TGTGCCTGGAGTCGGACAGGGGGCCTTCTTAACTATGGCTACACCTTC. Its protein product is CAWSRTGGLLNYGYTF. The complete variable domain, with remaining parts taken from reference TRBV30 and TRBJ1-2, reads SQTIHQWPATLVQPVGSPLSLECTVEGTSNPNLYWYRQAAGRGLQLLFYSVGIGQISSEVPQNLSASRPQDRQFILSSKKLLLSDSGFYLCAWSRTGGLLNYGYTFGSGTRLTVV.

CDR3 in DNA: TGTGCCAGCAGCTTGGGGGCTAGCGGGAATAGGTACTTC. Its translation: CASSLGASGNRYF. This sequence joins TRBV7-8 and TRBJ2-4; 9 bases are shared with TRBD2. CDR1 SGHVS and CDR2 FQNEAQ come from the germline V gene. Trimming at V came to 3 bases and at J to 15 bases, leaving 9 bases not matched to a gene. CDR3 length equals 13 residues. Complete variable domain (other parts from reference TRBV7-8 and TRBJ2-4): GAGVSQSPRYKVAKRGQDVALRCDPISGHVSLFWYQQALGQGPEFLTYFQNEAQLDKSGLPSDRFFAERPEGSVSTLKIQRTQQEDSAVYLCASSLGASGNRYFGAGTRLSVL.